One and the same sample provided the 24 T cell receptor beta chains below, sequenced in a study of cytomegalovirus exposure and HLA in healthy donors. 60 Vbeta and 13 Jbeta primers were used in PCR. The data were produced by immunoSEQ multiplex PCR, yet TCRdb's version contains in-frame clones alone and is incomplete. The sample table includes 100,000 to 150,000 clones. The material sequenced was PBMCs. The receptors stem from a man between 35 and 55 years old in good health and CMV-seronegative.

The gene calls are TRBV5-6 and TRBJ1-3, with TRBD1 matching over 7 bases. The CDR3 length is 17 residues. Germline CDR1 and CDR2: SGHDT and YYEEEE. J gave up 4 bases and V 3 bases, and 13 bases lay outside the gene matches. The CDR3 bases are TGTGCCAGCAGCTCGCTGGACAGGCTGTTGACGGGAAACACCATATATTTT. It is translated as CASSSLDRLLTGNTIYF. The full variable domain, with the rest looked up from reference TRBV5-6 and TRBJ1-3, is DAGVTQSPTHLIKTRGQQVTLRCSPKSGHDTVSWYQQALGQGPQFIFQYYEEEERQRGNFPDRFSGHQFPNYSSELNVNALLLGDSALYLCASSSLDRLLTGNTIYFGEGSWLTVV.

The V gene is TRBV30, the J gene TRBJ2-1, with TRBD2 matching over 9 bases. From germline, CDR1 is GTSNPN and CDR2 SVGIG (reference sequence). J was trimmed by 3 bases and V by 1 base; bases with no gene match: 7. This CDR3 has 16 residues. Here the CDR3 DNA reads TGTGCCTGGAGTGGACCCGGGACTAGCTACTACAATGAGCAGTTCTTC. Protein product: CAWSGPGTSYYNEQFF.

The rearrangement joins TRBV10-3 to TRBJ2-3; tentatively, D is TRBD1 (5 bases). CDR3 size: 12 residues. From germline, CDR1 is ENHRY and CDR2 SYGVKD. Trimming stripped 3 bases from V and 5 bases from J, with 6 bases between. This CDR3 reads CAISERGDTQYF. The CDR3 DNA reads as TGTGCCATCAGTGAAAGGGGAGATACGCAGTATTTT.

On this clone: An end of the junction differs from the germline gene, which may be a read error. The rearrangement uses TRBV7-7 and TRBJ2-3, with 8 positions matching TRBD2. This CDR3 spans 14 amino acids. Germline V gene sequence: CDR1 SSHAT, CDR2 FNYEAQ (reference sequence). This chain's CDR3 is CASSLVAGGDTQYF. The CDR3 nucleotides are TGTGCTAGCAGCTTAGTTGCGGGGGGAGATACGCAGTATTTT.

The chain is built from TRBV29-1 and TRBJ2-2; maybe TRBD2 (7 bases). Trimming shortened V by 2 bases and J by 5 bases, and 18 bases separated the two germline ends. CDR1 and CDR2 (germline): SQVTM, ANQGSEA. There are 16 residues in the CDR3. CDR3 nucleotide sequence: TGCAGCGTTGAAACTTGGGGGGAGGGGGGAACCGGGGAGCTGTTTTTT. Translating it yields CSVETWGEGGTGELFF.

Note on this clone: In the same sample, other DNA sequences code for this CDR3. This chain connects TRBV7-9 to TRBJ2-3; TRBD1 matches at 7 bases. Germline CDR1 SEHNR, CDR2 FQNEAQ (reference sequence). Trimming cost V 4 bases and J 0 bases; bases outside gene matches: 1. This CDR3 has 14 amino acids. The CDR3 DNA reads TGTGCCAGCAGCTGGACAGGCAGCACAGATACGCAGTATTTT. Translated, it gives CASSWTGSTDTQYF.

This chain uses TRBV27 with TRBJ2-2; 7 bases align to TRBD1. V lost 6 bases and J lost 4; bases outside the gene matches: 8. Germline V gives CDR1 MNHEY, CDR2 SMNVEV (reference sequence). This CDR3 has 15 amino acids. The CDR3, as DNA: TGTGCCAGCAGCTTGGGGACAGCAGGCACCGGGGAGCTGTTTTTT. This encodes CASSLGTAGTGELFF.

The genes are TRBV10-3 and TRBJ2-2; 7 nucleotides match TRBD2. Germline CDR1 ENHRY, CDR2 SYGVKD. This CDR3 region has 15 residues. V trimming: 5 bases; J trimming: 0 bases; junction bases outside the gene matches: 3. CDR3 nucleotides: TGTGCCATCAGTACTAGCGACTCGAACACCGGGGAGCTGTTTTTT. Translation: CAISTSDSNTGELFF.

The V gene is TRBV11-3, the J gene TRBJ2-2; 9 bases agree with TRBD2. Germline V gene sequence: CDR1 SGHNT, CDR2 YENEEA. Trimming removed 5 bases from V and 7 bases from J; junction bases left unmatched: 8. The CDR3 has 15 residues. CDR3 sequence: CASSLSGRSVGELFF. In nucleotides, the CDR3 is TGTGCCAGCAGCCTAAGCGGGAGGAGTGTCGGGGAGCTGTTTTTT.

A remark on this clone: The junction shows a germline mismatch at one end, possibly a read error. The chain combines TRBV19 with TRBJ2-3; TRBD2 aligns across 14 bases. In germline, CDR1 is LNHDA, CDR2 SQIVND (reference sequence). CDR3 size: 11 residues. The CDR3 DNA follows: TGTGCCAGTTCGACTAGCGGGAGGGCCGAGTTT. This gives the protein CASSTSGRAEF.

This chain connects TRBV6-6 to TRBJ2-7, with D tentatively TRBD1 (5 bases). V was clipped by 6 bases and J by 4 bases, with 16 bases between them. Per germline, CDR1 MNHNY and CDR2 SVGAGI (reference sequence). This CDR3 region has 14 residues. Here the CDR3 DNA reads TGTGCCAGCAGGGATACAGGAGAAAATTACGAGCAGTACTTC. Protein: CASRDTGENYEQYF.

The chain links TRBV7-2 to TRBJ1-1; D is ambiguous. The V and J ends lost 5 bases and 5 bases respectively, with 12 bases between them. The CDR3 extends over 13 amino acids. Germline V gene sequence: CDR1 SGHTA, CDR2 FQGNSA. The CDR3 region has the DNA TGTGCCAGCAGCGTCCGGTGGAGGACTGAAGCTTTCTTT. Translating gives CASSVRWRTEAFF.

The V and J genes are TRBV6-5 and TRBJ2-4; 7 bases agree with TRBD1. Germline lookup yields CDR1 MNHEY and CDR2 SVGAGI. The junction had 6 bases not matched to a gene; V was cut back by 5 bases and J by 2 bases. This CDR3 region has 15 residues. CDR3 coding DNA: TGTGCCAGCAGTAGTCGACAGGGAACCAAAAACATTCAGTACTTC. Residues: CASSSRQGTKNIQYF.

This chain joins TRBV30 and TRBJ2-7; D possibly corresponds to TRBD1 (6 bases). Germline V gene data show CDR1 as GTSNPN and CDR2 as SVGIG (reference sequence). V was shortened by 5 bases and J by 1 base, with 9 bases between the two germline ends. The CDR3 has 12 residues. CDR3 coding DNA: TGTGCCTGGGGACAGTTGTCCTACGAGCAGTACTTC. Its protein product is CAWGQLSYEQYF.

The chain uses TRBV6-1 and TRBJ2-2; 8 nucleotides agree with TRBD2. V gave up 6 bases and J gave up 7 bases; unmatched junction bases: 10. The germline gives CDR1 MNHNS, CDR2 SASEGT. The CDR3 consists of 15 residues. The CDR3 region has the DNA TGTGCCAGCAGCCCTGCGGGGGGCAAGGGCGGGGAGCTGTTTTTT. Amino acids: CASSPAGGKGGELFF.

The chain employs TRBV29-1 and TRBJ1-2; D perhaps matches TRBD1 (5 bases). Trimming stripped 7 bases from V and 4 bases from J, with 19 bases between. The CDR3 is 14 amino acids. CDR1 is SQVTM and CDR2 is ANQGSEA in the germline V gene. Here the CDR3 reads CSASLGAGTYGYTF. In nucleotides, the CDR3 is TGCAGCGCTAGCCTCGGGGCGGGGACCTATGGCTACACCTTC.

J is TRBJ2-3 and V is TRBV27; D gene unclear. The CDR3 has 14 amino acids. Looked up from germline, CDR1 is MNHEY and CDR2 is SMNVEV (reference sequence). V lost 3 bases, J lost 3 bases, and 10 bases lay in between. CDR3 DNA sequence: TGTGCCAGCAGTTTCCGCGGAATTACAGATACGCAGTATTTT. It encodes CASSFRGITDTQYF.

CDR3 amino acids: CASSEASSGYNEQFF. DNA for the CDR3: TGTGCCAGCAGTGAAGCGTCTAGCGGTTACAATGAGCAGTTCTTC. The chain uses TRBV6-1 and TRBJ2-1, with 7 nucleotides matching TRBD2. Per the germline V gene, CDR1 is MNHNS and CDR2 is SASEGT. The CDR3 runs to 15 residues. The junction had 3 bases not matched to a gene; V was cut back by 0 bases and J by 4 bases.

This chain joins TRBV6-1 and TRBJ2-1; tentative D call: TRBD2 (6 bases). The CDR3 has 15 amino acids. The germline V and J ends were trimmed by 0 bases and 3 bases, with 9 bases remaining between them. Germline V CDR1 and CDR2: MNHNS, SASEGT. CDR3 bases: TGTGCCAGCAGTGAAGCCGGGGGACGCTACAATGAGCAGTTCTTC. It is translated as CASSEAGGRYNEQFF.

The chain combines TRBV5-4 with TRBJ2-5, with D possibly being TRBD1 (6 bases). V was shortened by 2 bases and J by 5 bases, with 10 bases between the two germline ends. The CDR3 totals 13 residues. The germline CDR1 and CDR2 sequences are SGHNT and YYREEE (reference sequence). CDR3 sequence reads: CASSLGGWETQYF. The CDR3 nucleotides read TGTGCCAGCAGCTTAGGGGGATGGGAGACCCAGTACTTC.

The rearrangement uses TRBV28 and TRBJ1-4; possibly TRBD1 for D (5 bases). Germline values: CDR1 MDHEN, CDR2 SYDVKM. The V and J ends lost 3 bases and 8 bases respectively, with 16 bases between them. This CDR3 comprises 15 residues. The CDR3 nucleotides read TGTGCCAGCAGTTTCCTCGACACAGGCGAGGAAAAACTGTTTTTT. It translates to CASSFLDTGEEKLFF.

V and J are TRBV19 and TRBJ1-2, with 12 bases identical to TRBD1. The CDR3 is 17 residues long. The V and J ends lost 5 bases and 2 bases, in that order; junction bases with no gene match: 9. Germline V gene lookup returns CDR1 LNHDA and CDR2 SQIVND (reference sequence). The CDR3 here is CASSPGTGGVFNYGYTF. CDR3 in DNA: TGTGCCAGTAGTCCAGGGACAGGGGGCGTATTCAACTATGGCTACACCTTC.

The chain combines TRBV30 with TRBJ1-3; 8 bases map to TRBD1. Germline loops: CDR1 GTSNPN, CDR2 SVGIG (reference sequence). The CDR3 is made up of 14 amino acids. V was clipped by 0 bases and J by 9 bases; unmatched bases: 7. DNA for the CDR3: TGTGCCTGGAGTGTAACAGGGGGGTGGAGCACCATATATTTT. It codes for CAWSVTGGWSTIYF.

The chain couples TRBV10-2 to TRBJ1-1; no definite D call. Trimming removed 0 bases at V and 4 bases at J, with 6 bases between. This CDR3 is built from 13 residues. CDR1 is WSHSY and CDR2 is SAAADI in the germline V gene. This CDR3 is CASSESRPTEAFF. CDR3 in DNA: TGCGCCAGCAGTGAGTCGAGGCCCACTGAAGCTTTCTTT.